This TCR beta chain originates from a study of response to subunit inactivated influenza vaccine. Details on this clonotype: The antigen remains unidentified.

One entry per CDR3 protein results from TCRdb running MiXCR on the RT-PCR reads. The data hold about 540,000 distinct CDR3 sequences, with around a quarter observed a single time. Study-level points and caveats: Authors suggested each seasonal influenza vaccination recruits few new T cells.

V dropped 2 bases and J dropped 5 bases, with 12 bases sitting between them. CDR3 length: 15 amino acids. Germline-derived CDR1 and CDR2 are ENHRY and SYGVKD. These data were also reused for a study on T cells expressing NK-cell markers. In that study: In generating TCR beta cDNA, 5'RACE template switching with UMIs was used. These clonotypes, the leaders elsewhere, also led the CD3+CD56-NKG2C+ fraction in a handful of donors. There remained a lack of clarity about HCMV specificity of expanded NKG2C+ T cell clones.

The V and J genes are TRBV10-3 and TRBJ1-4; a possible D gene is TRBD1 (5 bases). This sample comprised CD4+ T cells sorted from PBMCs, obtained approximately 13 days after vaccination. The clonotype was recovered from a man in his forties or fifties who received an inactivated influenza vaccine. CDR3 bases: TGTGCCATCAGTGAGGGGGGAGGAAACAATGAAAAACTGTTTTTT. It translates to CAISEGGGNNEKLFF.